Given below is one T cell receptor beta chain in context. Trimming left V 3 bases short and J 2 bases short, with 8 bases between. The CDR3 spans 13 residues. This sample is drawn from a study of blood T cell repertoires in COVID-19. On the study more broadly: Collection of acute and convalescent COVID-19 samples took place in the United States, Italy and Spain.

Only in-frame clones appear in the TCRdb table, and some are missing; sequencing was by immunoSEQ multiplex PCR. Found here are 490,000 or so clones, 88% of them singletons; the top ten hold around 7.9%. Input material: PBMCs or T cells enriched from blood (not recorded which). The sequence was obtained from a woman in her sixties who had recovered from COVID-19. The V and J genes are TRBV12-3 or TRBV12-4 and TRBJ2-7, with TRBD2 as a possible D gene (5 bases). The chain's CDR3 is CASSLTGTYEQYV. The CDR3 DNA follows: TGTGCCAGCAGTTTGACGGGGACCTACGAGCAGTACGTC.